This T cell receptor beta chain comes out of a study of human T cells and chemical hapten exposure. Whole-study findings and limits: No alteration of TCRs above 1 in 1000 frequency was seen with DPC sensitization.

A remark on this clonotype: Its specificity is not known.

TCRdb reprocessed the RACE reads with MiXCR, giving one entry per CDR3 protein. The sample shows around 50,000 distinct CDR3 sequences, 9% to 9.5% of them seen only once. V was clipped by 1 base and J by 4 bases; unmatched bases: 6. Germline lookup yields CDR1 SGHRS and CDR2 YFSETQ. The CDR3 consists of 15 residues. Time point noted: patch test 1, 2 weeks after DPC sensitization. Treatment specified: therapeutic diphenylcyclopropenone sensitization with weekly scalp DPC. Prior to application of each patch test, blood was drawn. The chain employs TRBV5-1 and TRBJ1-2; 8 bases align to TRBD1. The receptor's source is a woman between 35 and 50 years old with alopecia areata. Some clones in this sample may be carry-over from other donors' samples. The sequencing here drew on whole blood, taken in connection with sensitization to the hapten diphenylcyclopropenone (DPC). The CDR3 loop reads CASSLWQGAGYGYTF. The CDR3 nucleotides read TGCGCCAGCAGCTTGTGGCAGGGGGCAGGCTATGGCTACACCTTC.